This T cell receptor (beta chain) is drawn from a study of cytomegalovirus exposure and HLA in healthy donors. General study results and limits: It was reportedly the case that the classifier diagnosed cytomegalovirus status with high specificity and sensitivity. The study labeled 170 or so TCR beta chains cytomegalovirus-associated.

This clone was seen more than once but under ten times. The antigen remains undetermined. The CDR3 has 15 amino acids. The J segment lost 2 bases and the V segment lost 5 bases, leaving 5 bases of the junction unmatched. Germline CDR1 and CDR2: SGHTA and FQGNSA. The PCR was carried out with 60 Vbeta primers and 13 Jbeta primers. In the authors' methods: Tens of millions of unique TCR beta chains, some 10 million of them shared, were counted by a later analysis. Assay: immunoSEQ multiplex PCR; the TCRdb copy retains only in-frame clones and omits some. The D gene and trimming were derived from the DNA, and the V and J assignments and clone size from that table. The table has 90,000 to 110,000 clones, about 12% seen once.

Material: PBMCs. The clonotype originates from a man aged 35-49 years in good health and CMV-seropositive. This rearrangement joins TRBV7-2 to TRBJ1-3, with 8 bases fitting TRBD1. CDR3 nucleotide sequence: TGTGCCAGCAGCCCCAGACAGGGGCCTGGAAACACCATATATTTT. Translating it yields CASSPRQGPGNTIYF.